This T cell receptor beta chain originates from a study of metastatic and nonmetastatic thyroid tumors. Study-wide points: According to reports, the diversity of TCR beta was significantly higher in malignant thyroid tumors than in benign nodules, and this held in both blood and tumor samples.

Remarks on this clone: Its antigen is not known. A read error may account for a junction end that differs from germline.

Through MiXCR, TCRdb re-clonotyped the PCR reads. The sample carries around 19,000 clones, 34% recorded once. The entire patient cohort was treatment-naive prior to thyroid surgery. CDR1 is SGHRS, CDR2 YFSETQ, per germline. The length of the CDR3 is 15 residues. This clonotype originated in a male donor with papillary thyroid cancer or a benign thyroid nodule (not recorded which). Some clones in this sample may be carry-over from other donors' samples. The sequencing input was tumor tissue. The chain couples TRBV5-1 to TRBJ2-6; D is unclear. CDR3 nucleotide sequence: TGCGCCAGCAGCTTCACCCACTCTGGGGACAACGTCCTGACTTTC. It yields the protein CASSFTHSGDNVLTF.